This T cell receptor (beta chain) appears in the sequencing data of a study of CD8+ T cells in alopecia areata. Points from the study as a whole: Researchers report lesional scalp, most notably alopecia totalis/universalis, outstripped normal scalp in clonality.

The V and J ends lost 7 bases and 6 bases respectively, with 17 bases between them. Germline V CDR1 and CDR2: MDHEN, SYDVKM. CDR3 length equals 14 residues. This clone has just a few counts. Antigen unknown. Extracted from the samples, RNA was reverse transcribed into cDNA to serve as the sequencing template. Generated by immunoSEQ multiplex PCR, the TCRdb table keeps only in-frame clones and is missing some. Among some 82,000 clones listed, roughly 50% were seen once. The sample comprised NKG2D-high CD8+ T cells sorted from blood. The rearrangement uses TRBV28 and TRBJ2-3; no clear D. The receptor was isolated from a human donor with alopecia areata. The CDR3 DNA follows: TGTGCCAGCACCCATGTAGGTAACACGGATACGCAGTATTTT. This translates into CASTHVGNTDTQYF.